This TCR beta chain was sequenced during a study of shared clonotypes between healthy human individuals. Study-level points and caveats: In contrast to clonotypes shared by all four donors, non-shared clonotypes had lower generation probabilities.

To note about this clone: The antigen is unknown.

Data came from immunoSEQ multiplex PCR; TCRdb stores just in-frame clones and leaves some out. Among some 2.1 million clones listed, approximately 95% were seen once. Terminally differentiated effector memory CD45RA+ cells were left out of the naive CD8 fraction, which was CD45RO-negative and positively selected for CCR7. This sequence was found in a man between 18 and 29 years old in good health. The sample comprised naive CD8+ T cells sorted from blood.

The CDR3 reads CASSYSYGENTEAFF. CDR3 sequence (DNA): TGTGCCAGCAGTTACTCTTACGGAGAGAACACTGAAGCTTTCTTT. V gene TRBV6-5 combines with J gene TRBJ1-1; D is uncertain. V was shortened by 0 bases and J by 1 base, with 9 bases between the two germline ends. The V gene's germline CDR1 is MNHEY and CDR2 SVGAGI. The CDR3 is made up of 15 amino acids.